This T cell receptor (beta chain) was identified in a study of blood T cell repertoires in COVID-19. V was cut by 6 bases and J by 10 bases, with 19 bases left in between. The CDR3 is made up of 15 amino acids. Germline assignment: CDR1 MNHNY and CDR2 SVGAGI (reference sequence). This clone was observed at least ten times. In the original analysis: Estimated nucleated cell counts came from reference gene primer amplification. TCRdb's table, derived via immunoSEQ multiplex PCR, lists solely in-frame clones and lacks some. The V and J calls and clone size come from that table; D and trimming were worked out from the DNA. The table shows some 13,000 clones, with 73% occurring only once.

This chain links TRBV6-6 with TRBJ1-6, with D tentatively TRBD1 (6 bases). This sequence was found in a human donor in a cohort sampled during active COVID-19. The sequencing sample was made of peripheral blood. CDR3: CASRTLDRRVSPLHF. The CDR3 DNA follows: TGTGCCAGCAGAACCCTTGACAGGAGAGTGTCACCCCTCCACTTT.